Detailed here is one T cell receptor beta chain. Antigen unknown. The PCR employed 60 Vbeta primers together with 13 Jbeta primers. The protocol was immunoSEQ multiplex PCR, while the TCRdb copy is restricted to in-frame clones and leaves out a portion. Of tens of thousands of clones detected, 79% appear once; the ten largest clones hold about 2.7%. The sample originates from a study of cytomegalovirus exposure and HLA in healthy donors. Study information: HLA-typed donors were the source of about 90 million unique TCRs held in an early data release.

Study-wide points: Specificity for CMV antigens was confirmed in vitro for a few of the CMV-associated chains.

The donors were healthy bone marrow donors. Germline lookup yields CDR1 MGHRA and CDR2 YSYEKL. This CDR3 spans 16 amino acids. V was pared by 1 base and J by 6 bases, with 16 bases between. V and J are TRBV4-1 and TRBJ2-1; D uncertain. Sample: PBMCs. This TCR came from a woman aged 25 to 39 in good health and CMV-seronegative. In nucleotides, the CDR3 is TGCGCCAGCAGCCAAGGTTCAACCTCAAAGAGCAATGAGCAGTTCTTC. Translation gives CASSQGSTSKSNEQFF.